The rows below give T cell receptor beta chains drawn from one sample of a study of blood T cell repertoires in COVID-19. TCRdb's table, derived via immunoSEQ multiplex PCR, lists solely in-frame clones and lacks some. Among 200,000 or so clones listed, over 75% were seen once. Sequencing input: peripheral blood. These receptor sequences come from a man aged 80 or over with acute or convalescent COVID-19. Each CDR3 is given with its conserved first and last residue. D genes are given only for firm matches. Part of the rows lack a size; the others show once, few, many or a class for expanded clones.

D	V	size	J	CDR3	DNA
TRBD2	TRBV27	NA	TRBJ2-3	CASSLTGYSGKSTDTQYF	TGTGCCAGCAGTTTAACCGGGTATAGCGGGAAGAGCACAGATACGCAGTATTTT
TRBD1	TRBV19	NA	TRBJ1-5	CASSRGQGPNQPQHF	TGTGCCAGTAGCCGCGGACAGGGCCCAAATCAGCCCCAGCATTTT
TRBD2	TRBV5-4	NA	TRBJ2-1	CASSSQTSSHNEQFF	TGTGCCAGCAGCTCCCAGACTAGCTCCCACAATGAGCAGTTCTTC
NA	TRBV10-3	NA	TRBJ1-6	CAITDDGAGPLHF	TGTGCCATCACCGACGATGGGGCAGGCCCCCTCCACTTT
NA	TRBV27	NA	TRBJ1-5	CASSLEGRGRPQHF	TGTGCCAGCAGTTTAGAGGGCCGGGGAAGGCCCCAGCATTTT
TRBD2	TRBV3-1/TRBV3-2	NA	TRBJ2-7	CASRTSGISYEQYF	TGTGCCAGCAGAACTAGCGGGATCTCCTACGAGCAGTACTTC
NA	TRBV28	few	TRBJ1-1	CASRLNLGRSEAFF	TGTGCCAGCAGACTTAATTTGGGGAGGAGTGAAGCTTTCTTT
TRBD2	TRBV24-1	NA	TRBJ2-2	CATSDSVVAGGPANTGELFF	TGTGCCACCAGTGATTCCGTCGTAGCGGGAGGGCCCGCGAACACCGGGGAGCTGTTTTTT
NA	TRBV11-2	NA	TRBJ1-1	CASSFLFSGSEAFF	TGTGCCAGCAGCTTTTTATTTTCGGGGTCTGAAGCTTTCTTT
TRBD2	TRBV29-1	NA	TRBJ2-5	CSSSFGGSIETQYF	TGCAGCTCTTCATTCGGGGGGAGTATAGAGACCCAGTACTTC
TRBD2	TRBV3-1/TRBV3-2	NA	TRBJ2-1	CASSQVNIAGKQFF	TGTGCCAGCAGCCAAGTTAATATAGCGGGGAAGCAGTTCTTC
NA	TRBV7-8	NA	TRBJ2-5	CASSSRGTRETQYF	TGTGCCAGCAGCAGCCGGGGGACCCGGGAGACCCAGTACTTC
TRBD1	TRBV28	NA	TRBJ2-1	CASRTGSRSYNEQFF	TGTGCCAGCAGGACAGGGAGTCGCTCCTACAATGAGCAGTTCTTC
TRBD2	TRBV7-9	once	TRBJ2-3	CASSLGNREAYSTDTQYF	TGTGCCAGCAGCTTAGGGAACCGGGAGGCCTATAGCACAGATACGCAGTATTTT
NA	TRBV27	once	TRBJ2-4	CASSFDRLGNIQYF	TGTGCCAGCAGTTTTGACAGGTTGGGAAACATTCAGTACTTC
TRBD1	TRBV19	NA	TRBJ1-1	CASTLRGLGTEAFF	TGTGCCAGTACCCTTAGGGGGCTGGGCACTGAAGCTTTCTTT
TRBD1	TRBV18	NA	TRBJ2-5	CASSPRRGGRGPETQYF	TGTGCCAGCTCACCGCGACGAGGGGGCAGGGGGCCAGAGACCCAGTACTTC
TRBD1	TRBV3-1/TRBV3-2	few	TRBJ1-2	CASRNRGGYTF	TGTGCCAGCAGGAACAGGGGCGGCTACACCTTC
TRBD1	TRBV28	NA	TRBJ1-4	CASSPAAGTGLREKLFF	TGTGCCAGCAGTCCAGCTGCCGGGACAGGGTTGCGTGAAAAACTGTTTTTT
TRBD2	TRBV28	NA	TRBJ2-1	CASRNAGTSGSQGDNEQFF	TGTGCCAGCAGGAACGCCGGGACTAGCGGGAGCCAGGGGGACAATGAGCAGTTCTTC
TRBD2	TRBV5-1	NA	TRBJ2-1	CASSSLATHEQFF	TGCGCCAGCAGCTCACTAGCGACCCATGAGCAGTTCTTC
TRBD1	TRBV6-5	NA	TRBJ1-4	CASRTYDRGSEKLFF	TGTGCCAGCAGGACCTATGACAGGGGTAGTGAAAAACTGTTTTTT
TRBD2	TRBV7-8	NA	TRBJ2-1	CASSFTSASNNEQFF	TGTGCCAGCAGCTTCACTAGCGCTTCTAACAATGAGCAGTTCTTC
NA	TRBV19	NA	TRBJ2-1	CASSILAGSSYNEQFF	TGTGCCAGTAGTATTCTCGCCGGTAGCTCCTACAATGAGCAGTTCTTC
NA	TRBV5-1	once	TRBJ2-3	CASRRLGGTDTQYF	TGCGCCAGCAGACGACTAGGGGGCACAGATACGCAGTATTTT
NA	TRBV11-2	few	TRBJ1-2	CASSLQGNYGYTF	TGTGCCAGCAGCTTACAGGGGAACTATGGCTACACCTTC